Reported below is one T cell receptor beta chain. These data belong to a study of blood T cell repertoires in COVID-19. Study-level background: The United States, Italy and Spain provided the acute and convalescent COVID-19 samples. PBMCs, B-cell-depleted T cells, or T cells were the source of the cDNA or gDNA that made up the material.

In germline, CDR1 is LNHDA, CDR2 SQIVND (reference sequence). V lost 3 bases, J lost 2 bases, and 3 bases stayed unmatched. There are 15 residues in the CDR3. The method was immunoSEQ multiplex PCR; TCRdb's version includes in-frame clones alone and lacks a portion of them. The table lists tens of thousands of clones, 87% of them singletons. The specimen was peripheral blood. The genes are TRBV19 and TRBJ2-3; 9 bases fit TRBD2. This clonotype was obtained from a woman over 75 with acute or convalescent COVID-19. CDR3 residues: CASSISGRYTDTQYF. Here the CDR3 DNA reads TGTGCCAGTAGTATTAGCGGGAGATACACAGATACGCAGTATTTT. Using reference TRBV19 and TRBJ2-3 for the parts outside the CDR3, the full variable domain is DGGITQSPKYLFRKEGQNVTLSCEQNLNHDAMYWYRQDPGQGLRLIYYSQIVNDFQKGDIAEGYSVSREKKESFPLTVTSAQKNPTAFYLCASSISGRYTDTQYFGPGTRLTVL.